This T cell receptor beta chain was retrieved from a study of cytomegalovirus exposure and HLA in healthy donors. The CDR3 runs 16 residues. V shed 4 bases and J 5 bases; nucleotides not matched to a gene: 14. Germline CDR1 SGHNT, CDR2 YYREEE (reference sequence). The table lists this clone with a few counts. In the PCR, 60 Vbeta and 13 Jbeta primers were used. Assay: immunoSEQ multiplex PCR; the TCRdb copy retains only in-frame clones and omits some. The table has over 100,000 clones, roughly 9.6% seen once. Donors consisted of healthy bone marrow donors. This TCR came from a middle-aged woman in good health and CMV-seropositive. This chain connects TRBV5-4 to TRBJ2-5; 7 bases map to TRBD1. Sequenced: PBMCs. CDR3 coding DNA: TGTGCCAGCAGCCTAAAACGGGACAGATTAGTGGAGACCCAGTACTTC. Amino acid sequence: CASSLKRDRLVETQYF.